The clone carrying this TCR beta chain was seen just once. Amplified regions were TCR beta CDR3 sequences from RNA transcripts. First-round RT-PCR with HTBI primers amplified the TCR CDR3 region. MiXCR, run by TCRdb on the multiplex PCR reads, gives a single entry per CDR3 protein. The sample holds 750,000 to 950,000 distinct CDR3 sequences; 35% to 45% are singletons and the top ten take 8% to 9%. This sample was included in a study of T cells in Graves' hyperthyroidism and ophthalmopathy. On the study more broadly: Peripheral blood draws took place at initial diagnosis, ahead of any treatment.

Hyperthyroidism in the patients, aged 18 to 65, was newly diagnosed and under 2 months in duration. Clinicians diagnosed patients from clinical symptoms, serum thyroxine and TRAb, thyroid ultrasound and orbital computed tomography. Material: blood. This sequence originates from a man in his late teens or twenties with Graves' hyperthyroidism.

DNA of the CDR3: TGTGCCAGCTCACCACTCTCGGGCGGCTACACCTTC. It is translated as CASSPLSGGYTF. This chain connects TRBV18 to TRBJ1-2, with D unresolved. Germline-derived CDR1 and CDR2 are KGHSH and LQKENI. This CDR3 region has 12 residues. The ends were cut back, 1 base at V and 8 bases at J, with 8 bases in the middle. The full variable domain, with the rest looked up from reference TRBV18 and TRBJ1-2, is NAGVMQNPRHLVRRRGQEARLRCSPMKGHSHVYWYRQLPEEGLKFMVYLQKENIIDESGMPKERFSAEFPKEGPSILRIQQVVRGDSAAYFCASSPLSGGYTFGSGTRLTVV.